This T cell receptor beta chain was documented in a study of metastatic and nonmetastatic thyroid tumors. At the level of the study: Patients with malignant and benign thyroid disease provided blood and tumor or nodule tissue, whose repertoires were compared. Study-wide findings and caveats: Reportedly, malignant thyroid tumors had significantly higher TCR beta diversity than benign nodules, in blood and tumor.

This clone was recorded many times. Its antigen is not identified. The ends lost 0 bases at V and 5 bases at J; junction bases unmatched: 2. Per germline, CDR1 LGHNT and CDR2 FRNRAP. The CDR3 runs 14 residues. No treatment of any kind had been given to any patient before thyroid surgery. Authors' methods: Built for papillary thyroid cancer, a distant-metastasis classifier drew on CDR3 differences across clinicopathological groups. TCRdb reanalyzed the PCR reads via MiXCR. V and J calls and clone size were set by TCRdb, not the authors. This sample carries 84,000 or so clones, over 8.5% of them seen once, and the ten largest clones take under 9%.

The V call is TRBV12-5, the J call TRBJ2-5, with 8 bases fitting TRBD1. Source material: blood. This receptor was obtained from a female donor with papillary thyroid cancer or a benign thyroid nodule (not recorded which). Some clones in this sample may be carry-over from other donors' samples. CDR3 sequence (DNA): TGTGCTAGTGGTTTGGTACGGGACAGGGAGACCCAGTACTTC. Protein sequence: CASGLVRDRETQYF.